This T cell receptor (beta chain) was found in a study of cytomegalovirus exposure and HLA in healthy donors. Whole-study findings and limits: Indistinguishable V segments, including TRBV6-2 and TRBV6-3, were excluded.

For this clone: The antigen is unknown.

The study ran its PCR with 60 Vbeta and 13 Jbeta primers. Using immunoSEQ multiplex PCR, the repertoire was profiled, and TCRdb retains in-frame clones only, with some absent. The data contain fewer than 200,000 clones, about 82% of them singletons. V lost 2 bases and J lost 0; bases outside the gene matches: 10. The germline CDR1 and CDR2 sequences are MNHEY and SMNVEV (reference sequence). CDR3 length: 18 residues. The sequenced sample was PBMCs. The source is a woman aged 18-30 years in good health and CMV-seronegative. The rearrangement links TRBV27 to TRBJ2-7; 10 positions agree with TRBD2. The CDR3 sequence: CASSLNIRTSGFSYEQYF. DNA for the CDR3: TGTGCCAGCAGTTTAAATATTAGGACTAGCGGATTCTCCTACGAGCAGTACTTC.